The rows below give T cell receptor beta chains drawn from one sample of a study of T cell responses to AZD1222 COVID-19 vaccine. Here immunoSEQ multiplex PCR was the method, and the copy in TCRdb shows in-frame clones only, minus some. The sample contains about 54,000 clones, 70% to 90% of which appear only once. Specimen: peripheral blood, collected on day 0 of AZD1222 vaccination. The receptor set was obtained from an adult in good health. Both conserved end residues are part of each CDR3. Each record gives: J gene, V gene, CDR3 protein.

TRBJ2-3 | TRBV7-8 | CASSLEPAGGLADTQYF
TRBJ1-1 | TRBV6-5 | CATREGITEAFF
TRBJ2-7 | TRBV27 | CASSLGLAGGEQYF
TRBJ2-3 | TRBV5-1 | CASSLGGTGLTDTQYF
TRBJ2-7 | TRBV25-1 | CASRRTSGPYEQYF
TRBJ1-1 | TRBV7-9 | CASSFPQGGEAFF
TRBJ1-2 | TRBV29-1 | CSVEDLPTGRGYTF
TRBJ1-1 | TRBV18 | CATKRGNTEAFF
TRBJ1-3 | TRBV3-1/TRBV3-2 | CASSQVEVAGNTIYF
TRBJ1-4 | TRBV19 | CASSIYEKLFF
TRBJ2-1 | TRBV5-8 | CASSLLGNHNEQFF
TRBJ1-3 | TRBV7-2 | CASSLGRSSSGNTIYF
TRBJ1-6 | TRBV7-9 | CASRDVDREGSPLHF
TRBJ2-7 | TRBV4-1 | CASSQSVEYEQYF
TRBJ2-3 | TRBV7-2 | CASSPSGTQYF
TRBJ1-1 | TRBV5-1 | CASSLAGNTEAFF
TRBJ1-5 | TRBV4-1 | CASSQGNQPQHF
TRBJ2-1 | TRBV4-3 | CASSRWGDEQFF
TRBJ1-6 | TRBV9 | CASSVEDTGYNSPLHF
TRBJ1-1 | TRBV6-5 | CASSWRENTEAFF
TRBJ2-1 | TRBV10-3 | CAISPTLSGLASNEQFF
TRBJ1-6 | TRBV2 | CASSGTGTSYNSPLHF
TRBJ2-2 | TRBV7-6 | CASSLQGGTLTGELFF
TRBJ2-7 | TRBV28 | CASSPGRAYEQYF
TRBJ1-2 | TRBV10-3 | CAISPQDYGYTF
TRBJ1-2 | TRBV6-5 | CASTNGGANYGYTF
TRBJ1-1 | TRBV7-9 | CASSPGAETEAFF
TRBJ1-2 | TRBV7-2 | CASSQTTGNYGYTF
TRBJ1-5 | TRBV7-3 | CASSQGGWGNQPQHF
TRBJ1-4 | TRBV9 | CASSVFGSTNEKLFF
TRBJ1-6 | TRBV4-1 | CASSQRTSDSPLHF
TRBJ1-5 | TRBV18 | CASSPTGVSNQPQHF
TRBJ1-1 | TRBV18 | CASSPGHPRTEAFF
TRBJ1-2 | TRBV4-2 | CASSQERARRSRGYTF
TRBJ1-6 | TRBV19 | CASRSGFPDSPLHF
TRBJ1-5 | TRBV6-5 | CASSPGGSQPQHF
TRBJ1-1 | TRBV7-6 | CASSLSQRGGNTEAFF